The clone carrying this TCR beta chain showed up just a few times. This sample was taken from a study of blood T cell repertoires in COVID-19. Study-level information: COVID-19 samples from acute and convalescent phases originated in the United States, Italy and Spain.

The protocol was immunoSEQ multiplex PCR, while the TCRdb copy is restricted to in-frame clones and leaves out a portion. The table lists more than 110,000 clones, 60% to 85% of them singletons. CDR3 size: 13 residues. Deletions cut 2 bases from V and 3 bases from J, with 7 bases between. The germline gives CDR1 SGHTA, CDR2 FQGTGA. This chain joins TRBV7-3 and TRBJ1-1; D gene uncertain. Input material: peripheral blood. This TCR came from a woman over 75 with active or convalescent COVID-19. CDR3 loop: CASSLYSYTEAFF. CDR3 in DNA: TGTGCCAGCAGCTTATATAGCTACACTGAAGCTTTCTTT.